The rows below give T cell receptor beta chains drawn from one sample of a study of CD8+ T cells in alopecia areata. Data came from immunoSEQ multiplex PCR; TCRdb stores just in-frame clones and leaves some out. The data hold 150,000 or so clones, with roughly two thirds observed a single time. The source material was CD4+ T cells sorted from blood, sampled at week 4, from a patient treated with tofacitinib. Source of these receptors: a human donor with alopecia areata. The CDR3 runs from the conserved cysteine through the conserved F or W. D genes are given only for firm matches. Not every row has a clone size; where given, it reads once, few, many or a size class.

TRBJ1-1	-	TRBV4-1	TRBD1	CASSRAGQGNTEAFF	TGCGCCAGCAGCCGGGCTGGACAGGGGAACACTGAAGCTTTCTTT
TRBJ1-2	-	TRBV27	TRBD1	CASRNPGQGATYGYTF	TGTGCCAGCAGAAACCCCGGGCAGGGGGCTACCTATGGCTACACCTTC
TRBJ2-5	few	TRBV7-8	-	CASSLALNRAWETQYF	TGTGCCAGCAGCTTAGCGCTGAACAGGGCCTGGGAGACCCAGTACTTC
TRBJ1-3	-	TRBV27	-	CASSPYHQSSGNTIYF	TGTGCCAGCAGTCCCTACCACCAAAGCTCTGGAAACACCATATATTTT
TRBJ2-2	-	TRBV7-9	-	CASSQRATENTGELFF	TGTGCCAGCAGCCAACGGGCTACTGAAAACACCGGGGAGCTGTTTTTT
TRBJ1-2	-	TRBV30	TRBD1	CAWRERQGNGYTF	TGTGCCTGGAGAGAGAGACAGGGGAATGGCTACACCTTC
TRBJ1-1	few	TRBV5-4	-	CASSPISGVNTEAFF	TGTGCCAGCAGCCCGATCTCAGGGGTGAACACTGAAGCTTTCTTT
TRBJ2-3	-	TRBV5-1	-	CASTRPGNTQYF	TGCGCCAGCACCAGGCCGGGGAATACGCAGTATTTT
TRBJ2-7	-	TRBV2	-	CASSYGQIYEQYF	TGTGCCAGCAGCTACGGACAGATCTACGAGCAGTACTTC
TRBJ2-3	-	TRBV30	TRBD2	CAWIGLAGGTDTQYF	TGTGCCTGGATAGGGTTAGCGGGGGGCACAGATACGCAGTATTTT
TRBJ2-5	few	TRBV5-1	TRBD2	CASSGQLAGGPETQYF	TGCGCCAGCAGCGGCCAACTAGCGGGGGGGCCGGAGACCCAGTACTTC
TRBJ1-3	-	TRBV5-8	TRBD1	CASSWDRGSGNTIYF	TGTGCCAGCAGCTGGGACAGGGGGTCTGGAAACACCATATATTTT
TRBJ1-5	-	TRBV2	-	CASSGDSNQPQHF	TGTGCCAGCAGTGGTGACAGCAATCAGCCCCAGCATTTT
TRBJ2-1	-	TRBV6-9	-	CASEGRTKFF	TGTGCCTCTGAAGGGAGGACAAAGTTCTTC
TRBJ1-2	-	TRBV30	TRBD1	CAWSEQGDYGYTF	TGTGCCTGGAGTGAACAGGGGGACTATGGCTACACCTTC
TRBJ2-5	few	TRBV6-6	TRBD2	CAHGGLAGKDQYF	TGTGCCCACGGGGGCCTAGCGGGGAAGGACCAGTACTTC
TRBJ2-3	-	TRBV5-1	-	CASSLVGNGGDTQYF	TGCGCCAGCAGCTTGGTCGGAAACGGGGGAGATACGCAGTATTTT
TRBJ1-2	-	TRBV30	-	CARQAGRNYGYTF	TGTGCCCGCCAGGCGGGGAGGAACTATGGCTACACCTTC
TRBJ2-5	once	TRBV30	-	CASYPFDRNQETQYF	TGTGCCTCATATCCCTTTGACAGAAACCAAGAGACCCAGTACTTC
TRBJ1-4	few	TRBV29-1	-	CSVGRAANEKLFF	TGCAGCGTCGGCAGAGCCGCTAATGAAAAACTGTTTTTT
TRBJ2-3	-	TRBV9	-	CASSVLGGLTSTDTQYF	TGTGCCAGCAGCGTGCTGGGGGGACTTACTAGCACAGATACGCAGTATTTT
TRBJ1-1	once	TRBV7-3	-	CASSLGGETEAFF	TGTGCCAGCAGCCTAGGGGGGGAGACTGAAGCTTTCTTT
TRBJ2-2	-	TRBV4-2	-	CASSQDNYGELFF	TGTGCCAGCAGCCAAGATAACTACGGGGAGCTGTTTTTT
TRBJ1-1	-	TRBV7-9	-	CASTREAGNTEAFF	TGTGCCAGCACTAGGGAGGCAGGGAACACTGAAGCTTTCTTT
TRBJ1-5	-	TRBV15	-	CATSRYDQPQHF	TGTGCCACCAGCAGATATGATCAGCCCCAGCATTTT